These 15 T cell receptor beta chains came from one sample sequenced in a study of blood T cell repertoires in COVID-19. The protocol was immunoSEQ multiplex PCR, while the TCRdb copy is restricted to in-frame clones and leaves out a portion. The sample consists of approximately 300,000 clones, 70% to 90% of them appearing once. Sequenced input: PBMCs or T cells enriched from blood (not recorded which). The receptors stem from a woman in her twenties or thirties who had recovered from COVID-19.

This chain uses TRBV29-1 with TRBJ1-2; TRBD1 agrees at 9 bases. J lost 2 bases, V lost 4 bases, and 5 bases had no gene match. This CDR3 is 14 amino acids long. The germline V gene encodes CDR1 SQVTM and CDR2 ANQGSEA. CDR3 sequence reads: CSVAGTGTNYGYTF. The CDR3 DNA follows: TGCAGCGTTGCCGGGACAGGGACCAACTATGGCTACACCTTC.

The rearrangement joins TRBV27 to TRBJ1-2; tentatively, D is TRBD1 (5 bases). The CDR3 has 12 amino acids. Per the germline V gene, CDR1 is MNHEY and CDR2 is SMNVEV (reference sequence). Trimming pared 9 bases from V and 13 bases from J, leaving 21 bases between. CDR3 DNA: TGTGCCAGTTTCGAACCGGGACTCAATTCCACCTTC. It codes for CASFEPGLNSTF.

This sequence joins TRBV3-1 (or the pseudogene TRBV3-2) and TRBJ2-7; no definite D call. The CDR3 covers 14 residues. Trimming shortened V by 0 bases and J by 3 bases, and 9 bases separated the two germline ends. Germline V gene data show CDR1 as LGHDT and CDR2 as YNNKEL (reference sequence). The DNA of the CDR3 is TGTGCCAGCAGCCAAGAGGCCAGTGTCTACGAGCAGTACTTC. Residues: CASSQEASVYEQYF.

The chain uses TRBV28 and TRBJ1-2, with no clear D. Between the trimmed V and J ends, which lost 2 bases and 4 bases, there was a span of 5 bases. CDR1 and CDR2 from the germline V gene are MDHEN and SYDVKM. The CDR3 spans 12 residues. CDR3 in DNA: TGTGCCAGCAGTTTACGCAGCTATGGCTACACCTTC. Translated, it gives CASSLRSYGYTF.

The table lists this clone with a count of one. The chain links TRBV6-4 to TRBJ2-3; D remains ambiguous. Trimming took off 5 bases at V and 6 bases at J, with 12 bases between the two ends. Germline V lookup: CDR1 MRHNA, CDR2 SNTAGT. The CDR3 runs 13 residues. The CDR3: CASSRHSLDTQYF. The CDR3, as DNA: TGTGCCAGCAGTCGCCACAGCCTCGATACGCAGTATTTT.

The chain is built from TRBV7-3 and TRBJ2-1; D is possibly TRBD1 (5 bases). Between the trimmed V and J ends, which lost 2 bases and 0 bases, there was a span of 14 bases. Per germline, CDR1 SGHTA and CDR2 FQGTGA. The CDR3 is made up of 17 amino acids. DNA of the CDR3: TGTGCCAGCAGCTTACAACCCAGGGTAACCTCCTACAATGAGCAGTTCTTC. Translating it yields CASSLQPRVTSYNEQFF.

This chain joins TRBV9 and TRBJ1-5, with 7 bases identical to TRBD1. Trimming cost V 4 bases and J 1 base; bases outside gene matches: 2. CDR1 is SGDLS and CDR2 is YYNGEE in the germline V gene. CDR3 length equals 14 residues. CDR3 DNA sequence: TGTGCCAGCAGCCCACAGGGGAGCAATCAGCCCCAGCATTTT. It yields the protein CASSPQGSNQPQHF. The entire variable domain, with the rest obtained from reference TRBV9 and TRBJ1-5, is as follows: DSGVTQTPKHLITATGQRVTLRCSPRSGDLSVYWYQQSLDQGLQFLIQYYNGEERAKGNILERFSAQQFPDLHSELNLSSLELGDSALYFCASSPQGSNQPQHFGDGTRLSIL.

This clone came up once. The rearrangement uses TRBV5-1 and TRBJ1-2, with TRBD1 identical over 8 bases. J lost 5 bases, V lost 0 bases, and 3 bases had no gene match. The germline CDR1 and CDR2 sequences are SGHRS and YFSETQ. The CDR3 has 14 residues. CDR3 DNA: TGCGCCAGCAGCTTGGGGACAGGGATATATGGCTACACCTTC. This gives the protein CASSLGTGIYGYTF.

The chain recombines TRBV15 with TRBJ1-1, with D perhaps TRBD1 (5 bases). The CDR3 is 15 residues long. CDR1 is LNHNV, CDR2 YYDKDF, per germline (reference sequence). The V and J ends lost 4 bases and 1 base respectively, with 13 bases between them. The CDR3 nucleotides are TGTGCCACCAGCACAGGCAGGGTGCCGAACACTGAAGCTTTCTTT. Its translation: CATSTGRVPNTEAFF.

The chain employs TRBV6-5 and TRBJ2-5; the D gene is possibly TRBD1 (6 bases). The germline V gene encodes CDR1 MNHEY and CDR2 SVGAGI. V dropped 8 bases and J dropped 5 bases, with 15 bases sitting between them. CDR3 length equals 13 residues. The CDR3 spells CASASGVEETQYF. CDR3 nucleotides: TGTGCCAGCGCATCAGGGGTAGAGGAGACCCAGTACTTC.

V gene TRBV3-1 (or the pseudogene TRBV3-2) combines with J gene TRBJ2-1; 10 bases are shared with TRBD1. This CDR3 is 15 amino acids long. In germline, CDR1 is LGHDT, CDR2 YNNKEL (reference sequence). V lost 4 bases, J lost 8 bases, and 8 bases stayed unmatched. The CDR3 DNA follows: TGTGCCAGCAGCCTGGGACAGGGGAGGCTCGATGAGCAGTTCTTC. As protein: CASSLGQGRLDEQFF.

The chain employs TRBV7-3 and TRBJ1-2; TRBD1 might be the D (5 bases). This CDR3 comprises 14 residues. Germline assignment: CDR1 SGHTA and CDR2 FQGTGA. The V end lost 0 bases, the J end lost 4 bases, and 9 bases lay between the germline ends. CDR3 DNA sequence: TGTGCCAGCAGCTTAACGGCGGGGACCTATGGCTACACCTTC. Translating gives CASSLTAGTYGYTF.

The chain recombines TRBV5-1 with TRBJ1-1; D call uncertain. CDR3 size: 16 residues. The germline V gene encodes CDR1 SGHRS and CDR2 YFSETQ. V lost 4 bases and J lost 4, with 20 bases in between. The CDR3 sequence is CASSPNPPPGSTEAFF. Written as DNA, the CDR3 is TGCGCCAGCAGCCCAAACCCACCCCCGGGATCCACTGAAGCTTTCTTT.

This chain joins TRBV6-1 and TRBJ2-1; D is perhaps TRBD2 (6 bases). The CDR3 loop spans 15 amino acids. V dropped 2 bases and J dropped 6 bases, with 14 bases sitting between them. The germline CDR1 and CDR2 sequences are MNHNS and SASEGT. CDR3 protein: CASSEMWGVANEQFF. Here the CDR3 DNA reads TGTGCCAGCAGTGAAATGTGGGGGGTGGCCAATGAGCAGTTCTTC.

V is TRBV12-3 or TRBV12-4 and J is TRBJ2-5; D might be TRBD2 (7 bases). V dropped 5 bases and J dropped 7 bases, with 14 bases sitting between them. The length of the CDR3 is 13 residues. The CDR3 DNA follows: TGTGCCAGCAGTGCGGGGGCCCGTGGGACCCAGTACTTC. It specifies CASSAGARGTQYF.